Listed here are 8 T cell receptor beta chains from one sample, sequenced in a study of OX40 agonist ivuxolimab in advanced cancers. The data were produced by immunoSEQ multiplex PCR, yet TCRdb's version contains in-frame clones alone and is incomplete. The sample gives about 76,000 clones, roughly nine tenths of which show up once; 13% is in the top ten. This sample comprised CD4+ or CD8+ T cells sorted from blood, obtained in a trial of the OX40 agonist ivuxolimab. The receptors come from an adult with an advanced solid tumor such as melanoma, head and neck, liver or kidney cancer.

This clone has a single count. The rearrangement joins TRBV29-1 to TRBJ2-2; 7 bases align to TRBD1. Losses at the gene ends were 3 bases for V and 3 bases for J; bases not matched to a gene: 4. Germline-derived CDR1 and CDR2 are SQVTM and ANQGSEA. There are 14 residues in the CDR3. In DNA form, the CDR3 reads TGCAGCGTTGAGTTAGGGGGCTACACCGGGGAGCTGTTTTTT. This encodes CSVELGGYTGELFF.

The chain employs TRBV14 and TRBJ2-7; D gene ambiguous. V lost 1 base, J lost 6 bases, and 7 bases lay in between. From germline, CDR1 is SGHDN and CDR2 FVKESK. The CDR3 totals 12 residues. The CDR3 region is CASSQGSAEQYF. The DNA for the CDR3 is TGTGCCAGCAGCCAAGGATCTGCCGAGCAGTACTTC.

The chain is built from TRBV4-1 and TRBJ2-1, with 10 positions matching TRBD1. There are 17 residues in the CDR3. The V gene's germline CDR1 is MGHRA and CDR2 YSYEKL. Trimming at V came to 5 bases and at J to 7 bases, leaving 14 bases not matched to a gene. The CDR3 region has the DNA TGCGCCAGCAGCTTTCGTGGCCCCGACAGGGGGCTTAATGAGCAGTTCTTC. It is translated as CASSFRGPDRGLNEQFF.

The J gene is TRBJ1-1, the V gene TRBV11-2, with D hard to call. The CDR3 length is 12 residues. Trimming took 5 bases from V and 5 from J, leaving 9 bases between them. CDR1 and CDR2 (germline): SGHAT, FQNNGV. The CDR3 region is CASSVLGTEAFF. CDR3 DNA sequence: TGTGCCAGCAGCGTTCTCGGGACTGAAGCTTTCTTT.

V is TRBV27 and J is TRBJ1-1; 9 bases match TRBD1. With V trimmed by 6 bases and J by 5 bases, 13 bases remained unmatched. The germline gives CDR1 MNHEY, CDR2 SMNVEV (reference sequence). CDR3 length: 16 amino acids. The CDR3 nucleotides are TGTGCCAGCAGGTCGCATCCGGGACAGGGTAGTACTGAAGCTTTCTTT. It codes for CASRSHPGQGSTEAFF.

The chain carries TRBV10-3 and TRBJ2-7; 14 nucleotides align to TRBD2. The ends lost 6 bases at V and 0 bases at J; junction bases unmatched: 10. The CDR3 runs to 18 residues. Germline CDR1 is ENHRY and CDR2 is SYGVKD. CDR3: CAISRTSGRSVGSYEQYF. For the CDR3, the DNA is TGTGCCATCAGCCGGACTAGCGGGAGGAGCGTTGGCTCCTACGAGCAGTACTTC.

The chain couples TRBV9 to TRBJ2-5, with 7 positions matching TRBD2. This CDR3 comprises 15 residues. Per the germline V gene, CDR1 is SGDLS and CDR2 is YYNGEE. V was pared by 3 bases and J by 6 bases, with 11 bases of the junction left unmatched. The CDR3 DNA follows: TGTGCCAGCAGCGGCGGCCCCGGCGGGGGTCAGACCCAGTACTTC. Residues: CASSGGPGGGQTQYF.

This clone was seen only a few times. The V gene is TRBV7-9, the J gene TRBJ1-1; D ambiguous. There are 13 residues in the CDR3. V shed 1 base and J shed 8 bases, with 11 bases lying between them. Per germline, CDR1 SEHNR and CDR2 FQNEAQ (reference sequence). In DNA, the CDR3 is TGTGCCAGCAGCTTAGTTCTTCAAAGGGAAGCTTTCTTT. As protein: CASSLVLQREAFF. The complete variable domain, with remaining parts taken from reference TRBV7-9 and TRBJ1-1, reads DTGVSQNPRHKITKRGQNVTFRCDPISEHNRLYWYRQTLGQGPEFLTYFQNEAQLEKSRLLSDRFSAERPKGSFSTLEIQRTEQGDSAMYLCASSLVLQREAFFGQGTRLTVV.